This TCR beta chain was recorded in a study of blood T cells in healthy people across ages. In germline, CDR1 is DFQATT, CDR2 SNEGSKA (reference sequence). CDR3 size: 19 residues. V lost 3 bases to trimming and J lost 4 bases; unmatched junction nucleotides: 12. Russia was home to the donors, healthy Caucasian individuals aged roughly 6 to 90. Using a J-beta primer mix together with a sample-barcoded 5' primer, a second PCR was run for 7 to 11 cycles. Each CDR3 protein is one row after TCRdb ran MiXCR on the 5' RACE reads. Of roughly 1.6 million distinct CDR3 sequences in the sample, about 32% are singletons; the top ten hold 10% to 12%.

The source material was blood. This sequence was found in a woman under 40 in good health. V is TRBV20-1 and J is TRBJ2-1; TRBD2 agrees at 16 bases. This chain's CDR3 is CSASGHPGLAGGPYNEQFF. The CDR3 bases are TGCAGTGCTAGTGGACACCCGGGACTAGCGGGAGGGCCGTACAATGAGCAGTTCTTC.